This passage covers 4 T cell receptor beta chains from one sample sequenced in a study of blood T cell repertoires in COVID-19 (dated by TCRdb to about 2020). Libraries were made using the immunoSEQ multiplex PCR assay. TCRdb took over this immuneACCESS table, retaining in-frame rearrangements with V and J assigned. Such tables are incomplete; in checked studies, under half of the missing clones stem from an unresolved V gene, and the remainder is unexplained. This sample is represented by approximately 470,000 clones; roughly 87% of them were singletons. The ten largest clones add up to 0.7% of the sample. The sample was PBMCs or T cells enriched from blood (not recorded which). The receptors originated from a woman aged 18-29 years who had recovered from COVID-19.

V gene TRBV18 combines with J gene TRBJ2-6, with 10 bases that match TRBD1. Germline V CDR1 and CDR2: KGHSH, LQKENI. Germline trimming cut 1 base from V and 2 bases from J; bases unmatched to any gene: 11. The CDR3 is 20 amino acids. In DNA form, the CDR3 reads TGTGCCAGCTCACCACGTGGTGGCGACAGGGGGCTTGCTGGGGCCAACGTCCTGACTTTC. It encodes CASSPRGGDRGLAGANVLTF.

The chain is built from TRBV7-2 and TRBJ1-1; perhaps TRBD1 as D (6 bases). Trimming cost V 4 bases and J 7 bases, with 13 bases left between them. This CDR3 comprises 13 residues. CDR1 is SGHTA, CDR2 FQGNSA, per germline. The CDR3 DNA is TGTGCCAGCAGCTCCAACCGGGACAATGAAGCTTTCTTT. It encodes CASSSNRDNEAFF.

This sequence joins TRBV19 and TRBJ2-1; 8 bases line up with TRBD2. CDR3 length equals 14 residues. Germline assignment: CDR1 LNHDA and CDR2 SQIVND (reference sequence). After removal of 1 base from V and 11 bases from J, the junction contained 7 bases not matched to a gene. This CDR3 reads CASSIALAGPQQFF. The CDR3 nucleotides are TGTGCCAGTAGTATAGCTCTAGCGGGCCCTCAGCAGTTCTTC.

The rearrangement uses TRBV6-4 and TRBJ2-3; TRBD1 aligns across 7 bases. Germline CDR1 and CDR2: MRHNA and SNTAGT. The V and J ends lost 4 bases and 2 bases, in that order; junction bases with no gene match: 9. The CDR3 has 16 residues. The CDR3 protein is CASSGKKTGDTDTQYF. CDR3 sequence (DNA): TGTGCCAGCAGTGGTAAGAAAACAGGGGACACAGATACGCAGTATTTT.